This TCR beta chain was found in a study of blood T cell repertoires in COVID-19. On the study more broadly: Acute and convalescent COVID-19 samples came from the United States, Italy and Spain. PBMCs, B-cell-depleted T cells, or T cells provided the cDNA or gDNA that made up the material.

Measured with immunoSEQ multiplex PCR; TCRdb has only the in-frame clones, and not every one. The sample lists some 390,000 clones; about 87% were seen once. V shed 5 bases and J shed 3 bases, with 10 bases lying between them. This CDR3 contains 13 residues. Germline V lookup: CDR1 ENHRY, CDR2 SYGVKD. This receptor was obtained from a woman aged 60 to 75 with COVID-19, enrolled during active disease. The sample taken for sequencing was peripheral blood. The J gene is TRBJ1-2, the V gene TRBV10-3; TRBD1 might be the D (5 bases). Here the CDR3 DNA reads TGTGCCATCAGTATCCAGGGCTACTATGGCTACACCTTC. Translation: CAISIQGYYGYTF.